The rows below give T cell receptor beta chains drawn from one sample of a study of graft-versus-host responses after intestinal transplantation. Only in-frame clones appear in the TCRdb table, and some are missing; sequencing was by immunoSEQ multiplex PCR. This table has several thousand clones, 85% appearing once. Source: ileum tissue, taken 156 days after intestinal transplant. The receptors were sampled from a human patient who received an intestinal transplant, so some T cells may come from the graft donor. Both conserved end residues are part of each CDR3. Fields, in order: D gene, clone size, V gene, CDR3 protein. A D gene is named only where the DNA matches it firmly. Clone size is shown for a subset of rows, as once, few, many or a class of expanded clone.

- - TRBV7-8 CASSLSGGASATYEQYF
TRBD1 once TRBV7-2 CASSSKQGSYNSPLHF
- once TRBV14 CASSSRDGLYGYTF
- - TRBV11-2 CASSPGTLKETQYF
- - TRBV6-4 CASSDSTAYNEQFF
- - TRBV6-6 CASSYLSREDEQFF
TRBD2 - TRBV7-7 CASSLIAGVSYNEQFF
- once TRBV11-3 CASSLDSSYNEQFF
- - TRBV27 CASSLLTSGENEKLFF
- - TRBV9 CASSVKAGALYEQYF
TRBD1 - TRBV2 CASSEGRDRGPKYF
- - TRBV28 CASSLDTISYEQYF
- - TRBV7-8 CASSETYPQSRANVLTF
- - TRBV18 CASSPTPRTDTQYF
TRBD1 - TRBV28 CASSTVGGAEKLFF
- - TRBV12-1 CASSAIDRGRPYEQYF
- - TRBV5-6 CASSPDGRTETQYF
TRBD1 - TRBV28 CASSRGTGGNQPQHF
TRBD1 - TRBV10-2 CASSVPGQGSPEQYF
- - TRBV19 CASSMTITYEQYF
- - TRBV6-5 CASSYGGPKSYEQYF
TRBD2 - TRBV2 CASSEGPRGGRTQYF
- once TRBV6-5 CASSPRQAMGYEQFF
- - TRBV6-1 CASSEDRVTNTGELFF
TRBD1 once TRBV9 CASSLGQGGTEAFF
- - TRBV5-1 CASSSATRFLYGYTF
- - TRBV30 CAWSAPHGPNQPQHF
- - TRBV11-2 CASSLAPFARGNYGYTF
- - TRBV2 CASSTGTSTGNQPQHF
- - TRBV7-2 CASSLPTVNTGELFF
- - TRBV5-5 CASSLAAGNSNQPQHF
TRBD2 few TRBV4-1 CASSQATSGSYEQYF
- - TRBV5-6 CASSLSGESLRDEQYF
- - TRBV19 CASSITAMIPFNYGYTF
- - TRBV4-1 CASSQFHGTGELFF
TRBD2 - TRBV13 CASSLSGRTYEQYF
- - TRBV28 CASSLHTPYEQYF
- - TRBV30 CAWTSTDTQYF
TRBD1 - TRBV9 CASSLPGQASIGGYTF
TRBD2 - TRBV30 CAWSEGAGEETQYF
- - TRBV18 CATSMQGMDTEAFF
- - TRBV5-1 CASSLGLAFISDTQYF
TRBD2 - TRBV4-1 CASSQDSGLADYNEQFF
TRBD1 few TRBV6-6 CASLTGGESNQPQHF
- - TRBV19 CASSRGEGSYEQYF
- - TRBV28 CASSFLTRSGNTIYF
- - TRBV19 CASSIGTLDEKLFF
TRBD1 once TRBV5-6 CASSFDRGSTEAFF
TRBD2 few TRBV11-3 CASSRTLADRTYEQYF
- - TRBV6-5 CASRSRGALNTEAFF
- - TRBV27 CASSPRPGHRPYEQYF
- once TRBV9 CASSVGGGNTIYF
TRBD2 once TRBV7-9 CASSSWRGVAYEQYF